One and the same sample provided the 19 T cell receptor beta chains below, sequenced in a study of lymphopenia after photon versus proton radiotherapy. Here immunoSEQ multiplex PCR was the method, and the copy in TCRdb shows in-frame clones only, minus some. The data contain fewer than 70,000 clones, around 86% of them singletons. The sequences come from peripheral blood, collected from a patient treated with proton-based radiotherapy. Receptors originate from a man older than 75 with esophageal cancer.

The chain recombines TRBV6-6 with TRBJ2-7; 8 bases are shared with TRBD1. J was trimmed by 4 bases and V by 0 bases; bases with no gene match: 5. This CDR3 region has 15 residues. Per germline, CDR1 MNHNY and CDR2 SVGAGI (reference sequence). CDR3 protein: CASSYSWTGTYEQYF. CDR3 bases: TGTGCCAGCAGTTACTCCTGGACAGGGACGTACGAGCAGTACTTC.

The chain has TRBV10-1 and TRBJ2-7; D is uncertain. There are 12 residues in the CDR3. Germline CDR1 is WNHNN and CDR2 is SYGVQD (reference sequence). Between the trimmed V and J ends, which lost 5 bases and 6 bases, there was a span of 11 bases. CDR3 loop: CASSSSRAEQYF. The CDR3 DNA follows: TGCGCCAGCAGTTCCTCCCGGGCCGAGCAGTACTTC.

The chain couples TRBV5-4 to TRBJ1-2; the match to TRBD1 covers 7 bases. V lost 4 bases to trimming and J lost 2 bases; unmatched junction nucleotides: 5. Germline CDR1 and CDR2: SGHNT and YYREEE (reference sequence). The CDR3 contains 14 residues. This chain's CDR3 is CASSPGTANYGYTF. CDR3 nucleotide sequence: TGTGCCAGCAGCCCCGGGACAGCAAACTATGGCTACACCTTC.

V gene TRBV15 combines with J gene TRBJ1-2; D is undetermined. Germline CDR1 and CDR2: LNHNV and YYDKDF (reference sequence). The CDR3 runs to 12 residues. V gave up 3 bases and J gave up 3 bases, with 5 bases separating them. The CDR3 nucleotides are TGTGCCACCAGCAGGGGTTACTATGGCTACACCTTC. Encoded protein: CATSRGYYGYTF.

The CDR3 nucleotides read TGTGCCAGCAGCTTGACCAGCGGGGGGGCCAATGAGCAGTTCTTC. Translating gives CASSLTSGGANEQFF. The V call is TRBV5-5, the J call TRBJ2-1, with 10 nucleotides matching TRBD2. CDR3 length: 15 amino acids. V was clipped by 1 base and J by 6 bases; unmatched bases: 4. Per germline, CDR1 SGHKS and CDR2 YYEKEE (reference sequence).

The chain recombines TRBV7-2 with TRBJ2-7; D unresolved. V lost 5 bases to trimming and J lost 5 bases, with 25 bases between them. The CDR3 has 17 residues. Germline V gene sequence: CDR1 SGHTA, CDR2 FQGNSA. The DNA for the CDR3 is TGTGCCAGCAGCAAACGGGTATGGGCAGGCGGCGTTGACGAGCAGTACTTC. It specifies CASSKRVWAGGVDEQYF.

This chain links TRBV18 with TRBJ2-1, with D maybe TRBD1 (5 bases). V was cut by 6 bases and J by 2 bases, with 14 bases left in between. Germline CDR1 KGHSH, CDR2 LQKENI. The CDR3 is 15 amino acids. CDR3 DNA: TGTGCCAGCTCGAACGGACACCAGACCTACAATGAGCAGTTCTTC. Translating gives CASSNGHQTYNEQFF.

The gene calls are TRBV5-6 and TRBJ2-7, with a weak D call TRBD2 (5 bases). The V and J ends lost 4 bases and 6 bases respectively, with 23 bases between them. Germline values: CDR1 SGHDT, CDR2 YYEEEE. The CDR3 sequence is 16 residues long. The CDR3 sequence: CASSDTRRGFRREQYF. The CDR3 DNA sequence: TGTGCCAGCAGCGACACGCGTCGAGGGTTTCGTCGCGAGCAGTACTTC.

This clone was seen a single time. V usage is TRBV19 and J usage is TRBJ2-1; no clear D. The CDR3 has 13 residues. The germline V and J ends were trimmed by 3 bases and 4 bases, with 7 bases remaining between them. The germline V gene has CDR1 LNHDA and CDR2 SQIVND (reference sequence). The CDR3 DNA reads TGTGCCAGTAGTATCCAGGCTTACAATGAGCAGTTCTTC. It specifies CASSIQAYNEQFF.

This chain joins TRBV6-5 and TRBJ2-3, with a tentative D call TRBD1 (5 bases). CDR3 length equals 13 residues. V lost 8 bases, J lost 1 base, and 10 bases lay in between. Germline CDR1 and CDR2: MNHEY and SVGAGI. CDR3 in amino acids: CASLKGGTDTQYF. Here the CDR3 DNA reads TGTGCCAGCCTCAAAGGGGGCACAGATACGCAGTATTTT.

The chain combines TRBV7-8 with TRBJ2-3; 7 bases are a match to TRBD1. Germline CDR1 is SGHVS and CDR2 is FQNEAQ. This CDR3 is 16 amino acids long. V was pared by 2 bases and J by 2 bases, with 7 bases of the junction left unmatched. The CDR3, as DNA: TGTGCCAGCAGCTTACTTAACAGGGGCCTCACAGATACGCAGTATTTT. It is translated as CASSLLNRGLTDTQYF.

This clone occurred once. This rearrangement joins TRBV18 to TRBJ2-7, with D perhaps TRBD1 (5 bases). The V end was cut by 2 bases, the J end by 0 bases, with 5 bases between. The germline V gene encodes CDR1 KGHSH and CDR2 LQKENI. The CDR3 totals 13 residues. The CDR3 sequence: CASSPGASYEQYF. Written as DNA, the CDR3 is TGTGCCAGCTCACCAGGGGCCTCCTACGAGCAGTACTTC.

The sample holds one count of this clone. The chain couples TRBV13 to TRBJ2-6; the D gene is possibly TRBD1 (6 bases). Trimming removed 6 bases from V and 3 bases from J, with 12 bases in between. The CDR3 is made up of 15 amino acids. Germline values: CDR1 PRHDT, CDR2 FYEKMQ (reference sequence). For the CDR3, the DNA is TGTGCCAGCAGTGAACAGGGCTATGGGGCCAACGTCCTGACTTTC. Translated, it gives CASSEQGYGANVLTF.

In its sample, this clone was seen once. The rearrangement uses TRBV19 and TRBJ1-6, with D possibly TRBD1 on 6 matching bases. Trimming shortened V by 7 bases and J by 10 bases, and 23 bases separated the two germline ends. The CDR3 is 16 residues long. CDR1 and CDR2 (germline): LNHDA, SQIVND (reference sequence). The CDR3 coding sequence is TGTGCCAGTAAGGCAGGGGTGAGGTCGGGGGGATCACCCCTCCACTTT. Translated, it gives CASKAGVRSGGSPLHF.

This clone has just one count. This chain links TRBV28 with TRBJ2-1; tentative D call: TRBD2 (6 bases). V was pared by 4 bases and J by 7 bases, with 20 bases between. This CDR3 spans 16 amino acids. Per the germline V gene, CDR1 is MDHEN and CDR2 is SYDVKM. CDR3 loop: CASSSPATGRINEQFF. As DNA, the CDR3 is TGTGCCAGCAGTTCCCCGGCCACCGGGAGAATTAATGAGCAGTTCTTC.

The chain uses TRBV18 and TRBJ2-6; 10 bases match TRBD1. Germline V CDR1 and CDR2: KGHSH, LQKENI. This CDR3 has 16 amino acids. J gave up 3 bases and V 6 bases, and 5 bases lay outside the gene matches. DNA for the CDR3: TGTGCCAGCTCGGGACAGGGGTTGTATGGGGCCAACGTCCTGACTTTC. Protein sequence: CASSGQGLYGANVLTF.

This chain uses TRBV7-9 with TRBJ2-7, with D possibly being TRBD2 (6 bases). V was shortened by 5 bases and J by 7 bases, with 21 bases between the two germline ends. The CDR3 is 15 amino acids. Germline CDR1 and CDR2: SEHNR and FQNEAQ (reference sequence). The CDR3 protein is CASSRLQGLEWEQYF. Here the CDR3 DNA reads TGTGCCAGCAGCCGACTCCAGGGACTGGAATGGGAGCAGTACTTC.

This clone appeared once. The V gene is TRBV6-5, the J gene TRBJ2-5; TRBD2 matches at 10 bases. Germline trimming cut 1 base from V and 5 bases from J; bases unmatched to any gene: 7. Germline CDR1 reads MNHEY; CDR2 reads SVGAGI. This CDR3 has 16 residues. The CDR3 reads CASSYFALAGAETQYF. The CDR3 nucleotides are TGTGCCAGCAGTTACTTTGCGCTAGCGGGGGCGGAGACCCAGTACTTC.

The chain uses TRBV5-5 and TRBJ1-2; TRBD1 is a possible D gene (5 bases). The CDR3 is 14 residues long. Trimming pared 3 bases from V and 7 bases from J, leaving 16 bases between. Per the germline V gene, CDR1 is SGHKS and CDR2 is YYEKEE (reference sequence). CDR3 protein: CASSWGRGLTGYTF. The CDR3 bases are TGTGCCAGCAGCTGGGGACGAGGACTTACTGGCTACACCTTC.